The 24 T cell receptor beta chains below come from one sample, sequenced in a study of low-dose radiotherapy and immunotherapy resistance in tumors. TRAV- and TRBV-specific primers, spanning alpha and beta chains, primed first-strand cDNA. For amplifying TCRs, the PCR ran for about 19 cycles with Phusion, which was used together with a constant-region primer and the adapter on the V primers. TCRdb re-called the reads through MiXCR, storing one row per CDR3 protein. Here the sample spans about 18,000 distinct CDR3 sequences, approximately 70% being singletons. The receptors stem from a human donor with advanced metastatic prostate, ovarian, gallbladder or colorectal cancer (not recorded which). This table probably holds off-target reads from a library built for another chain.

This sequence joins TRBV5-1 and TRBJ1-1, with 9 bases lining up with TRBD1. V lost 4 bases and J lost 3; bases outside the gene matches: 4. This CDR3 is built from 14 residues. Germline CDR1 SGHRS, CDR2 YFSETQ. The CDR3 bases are TGCGCCAGCAGCCCTGACAGGGGGGACACTGAAGCTTTCTTT. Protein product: CASSPDRGDTEAFF.

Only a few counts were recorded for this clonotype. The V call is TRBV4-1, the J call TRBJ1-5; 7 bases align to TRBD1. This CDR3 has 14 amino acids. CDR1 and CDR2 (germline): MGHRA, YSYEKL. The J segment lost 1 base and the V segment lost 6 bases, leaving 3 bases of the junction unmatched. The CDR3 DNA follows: TGCGCCAGCAGACAACAGGGGAGCAATCAGCCCCAGCATTTT. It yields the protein CASRQQGSNQPQHF.

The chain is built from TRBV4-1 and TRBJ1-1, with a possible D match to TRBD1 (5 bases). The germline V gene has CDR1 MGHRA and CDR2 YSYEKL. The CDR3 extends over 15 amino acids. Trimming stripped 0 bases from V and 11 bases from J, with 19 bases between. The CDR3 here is CASSQDFGGLGRAFF. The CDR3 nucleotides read TGCGCCAGCAGCCAAGATTTCGGGGGTCTCGGACGGGCTTTCTTT.

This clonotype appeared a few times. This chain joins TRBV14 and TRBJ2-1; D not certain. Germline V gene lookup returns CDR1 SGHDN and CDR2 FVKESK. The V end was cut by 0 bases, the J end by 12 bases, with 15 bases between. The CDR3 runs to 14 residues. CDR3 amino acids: CASSQDTVFVWQFF. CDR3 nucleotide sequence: TGTGCCAGCAGCCAAGACACAGTATTCGTGTGGCAGTTCTTC. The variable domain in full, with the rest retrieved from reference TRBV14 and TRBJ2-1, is EAGVTQFPSHSVIEKGQTVTLRCDPISGHDNLYWYRRVMGKEIKFLLHFVKESKQDESGMPNNRFLAERTGGTYSTLKVQPAELEDSGVYFCASSQDTVFVWQFFGPGTRLTVL.

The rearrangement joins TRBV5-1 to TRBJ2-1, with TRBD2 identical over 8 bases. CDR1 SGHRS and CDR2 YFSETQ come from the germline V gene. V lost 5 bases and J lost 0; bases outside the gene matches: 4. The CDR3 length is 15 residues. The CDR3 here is CASRLAVSSYNEQFF. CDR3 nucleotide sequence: TGCGCCAGCAGACTAGCGGTCAGCTCCTACAATGAGCAGTTCTTC.

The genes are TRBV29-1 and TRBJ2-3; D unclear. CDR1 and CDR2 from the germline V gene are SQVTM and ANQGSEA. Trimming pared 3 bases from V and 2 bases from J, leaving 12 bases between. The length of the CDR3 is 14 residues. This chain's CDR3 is CSVELGRSTDTQYF. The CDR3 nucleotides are TGCAGCGTTGAGCTGGGCAGGTCCACAGATACGCAGTATTTT.

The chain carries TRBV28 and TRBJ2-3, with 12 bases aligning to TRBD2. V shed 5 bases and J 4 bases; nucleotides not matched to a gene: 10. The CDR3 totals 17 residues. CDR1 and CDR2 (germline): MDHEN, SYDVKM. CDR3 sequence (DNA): TGTGCCAGCAGTCCCCCTCGGCCTAGCGGGAGGGCAGATACGCAGTATTTT. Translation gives CASSPPRPSGRADTQYF.

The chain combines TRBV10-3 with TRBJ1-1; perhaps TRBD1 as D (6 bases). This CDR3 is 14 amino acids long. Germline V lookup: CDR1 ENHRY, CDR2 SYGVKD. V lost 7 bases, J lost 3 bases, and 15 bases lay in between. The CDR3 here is CAIKVGGPDTEAFF. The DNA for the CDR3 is TGTGCCATCAAGGTTGGGGGGCCCGACACTGAAGCTTTCTTT.

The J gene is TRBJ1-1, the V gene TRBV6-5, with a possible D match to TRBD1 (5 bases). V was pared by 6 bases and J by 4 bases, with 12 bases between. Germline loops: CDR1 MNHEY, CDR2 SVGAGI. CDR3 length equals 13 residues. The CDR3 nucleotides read TGTGCCAGCAGCCACTCGGGGGGCACTGAAGCTTTCTTT. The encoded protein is CASSHSGGTEAFF.

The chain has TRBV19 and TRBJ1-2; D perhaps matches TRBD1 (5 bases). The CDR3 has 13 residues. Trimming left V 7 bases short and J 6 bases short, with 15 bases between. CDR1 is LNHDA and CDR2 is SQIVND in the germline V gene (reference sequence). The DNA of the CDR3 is TGTGCCAGTAACGGGGGACCAAGGAATGGCTACACCTTC. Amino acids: CASNGGPRNGYTF.

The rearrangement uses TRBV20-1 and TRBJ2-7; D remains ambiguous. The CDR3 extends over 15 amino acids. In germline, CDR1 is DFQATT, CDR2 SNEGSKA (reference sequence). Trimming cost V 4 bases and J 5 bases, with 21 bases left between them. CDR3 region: CSANFGAVASHEQYF. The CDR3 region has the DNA TGCAGTGCTAACTTCGGCGCAGTTGCGTCCCACGAGCAGTACTTC.

The CDR3 sequence is CSVELTGSYNEQFF. DNA of the CDR3: TGCAGCGTTGAACTGACAGGCTCCTACAATGAGCAGTTCTTC. This rearrangement joins TRBV29-1 to TRBJ2-1; D is perhaps TRBD1 (6 bases). V was cut by 2 bases and J by 0 bases, with 8 bases left in between. CDR3 length equals 14 residues. Germline V gene sequence: CDR1 SQVTM, CDR2 ANQGSEA.

CDR3 sequence: CASSPGLAGVHEQFF. In DNA, the CDR3 is TGTGCCAGCAGCCCGGGACTAGCGGGAGTGCATGAGCAGTTCTTC. The V call is TRBV3-1, the J call TRBJ2-1, with 14 bases matching TRBD2. Trimming took 4 bases from V and 8 from J; bases not matched to a gene: 4. Germline V CDR1 and CDR2: LGHDT, YNNKEL (reference sequence). This CDR3 has 15 amino acids.

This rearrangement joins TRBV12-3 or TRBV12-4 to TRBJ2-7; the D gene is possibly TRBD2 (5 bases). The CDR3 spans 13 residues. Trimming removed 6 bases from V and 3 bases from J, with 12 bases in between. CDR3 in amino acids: CASSTDGIYEQYF. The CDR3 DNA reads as TGTGCCAGCAGCACGGACGGGATCTACGAGCAGTACTTC.

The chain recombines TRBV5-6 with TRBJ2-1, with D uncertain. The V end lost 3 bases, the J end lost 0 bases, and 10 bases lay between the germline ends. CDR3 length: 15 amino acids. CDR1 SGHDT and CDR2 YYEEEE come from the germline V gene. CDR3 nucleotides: TGTGCCAGCAGCTCGACGGGTGTCTCCTACAATGAGCAGTTCTTC. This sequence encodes CASSSTGVSYNEQFF.

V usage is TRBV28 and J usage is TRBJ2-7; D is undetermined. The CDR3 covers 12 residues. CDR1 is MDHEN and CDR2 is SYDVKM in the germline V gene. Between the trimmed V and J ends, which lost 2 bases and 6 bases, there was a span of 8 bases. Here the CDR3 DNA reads TGTGCCAGCAGTTTAGGGTGGGGCGAGCAGTACTTC. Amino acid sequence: CASSLGWGEQYF.

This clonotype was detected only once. CDR3 bases: TGCGCCAGCAGCTTGTCCCGTACCCGGGACAGGGGAGAGAGCTACACCTTC. Amino acids: CASSLSRTRDRGESYTF. This rearrangement joins TRBV5-1 to TRBJ1-2; the match to TRBD1 covers 10 bases. The germline gives CDR1 SGHRS, CDR2 YFSETQ. The CDR3 runs 17 residues. V gave up 1 base and J gave up 9 bases; unmatched junction bases: 15. Variable domain in full (rest from reference TRBV5-1 and TRBJ1-2): KAGVTQTPRYLIKTRGQQVTLSCSPISGHRSVSWYQQTPGQGLQFLFEYFSETQRNKGNFPGRFSGRQFSNSRSEMNVSTLELGDSALYLCASSLSRTRDRGESYTFGSGTRLTVV.

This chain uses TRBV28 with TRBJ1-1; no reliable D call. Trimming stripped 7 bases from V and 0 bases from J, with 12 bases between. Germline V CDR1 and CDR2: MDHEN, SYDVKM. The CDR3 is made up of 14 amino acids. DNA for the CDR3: TGTGCCAGCAATATTTGGAGCATGAACACTGAAGCTTTCTTT. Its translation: CASNIWSMNTEAFF. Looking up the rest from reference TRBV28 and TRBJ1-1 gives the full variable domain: DVKVTQSSRYLVKRTGEKVFLECVQDMDHENMFWYRQDPGLGLRLIYFSYDVKMKEKGDIPEGYSVSREKKERFSLILESASTNQTSMYLCASNIWSMNTEAFFGQGTRLTVV.

The DNA for the CDR3 is TGCGCCAGCAGCTCTGCAGCGGGGGGGCCTAGCGAGCAGTACTTC. Amino acid sequence: CASSSAAGGPSEQYF. The genes are TRBV5-1 and TRBJ2-7; TRBD2 aligns across 10 bases. Per germline, CDR1 SGHRS and CDR2 YFSETQ. J lost 6 bases, V lost 3 bases, and 9 bases had no gene match. The CDR3 spans 15 residues.

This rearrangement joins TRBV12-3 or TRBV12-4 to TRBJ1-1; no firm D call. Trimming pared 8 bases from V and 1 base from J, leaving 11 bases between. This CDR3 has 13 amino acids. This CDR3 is CASREAGNTEAFF. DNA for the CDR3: TGTGCCAGCCGGGAGGCAGGGAACACTGAAGCTTTCTTT.

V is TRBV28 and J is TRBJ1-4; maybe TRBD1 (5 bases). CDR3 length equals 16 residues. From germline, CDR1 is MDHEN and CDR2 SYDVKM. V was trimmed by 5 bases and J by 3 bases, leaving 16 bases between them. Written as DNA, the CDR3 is TGTGCCAGCAGTATACCCGCCGGGGCGGCTAATGAAAAACTGTTTTTT. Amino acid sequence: CASSIPAGAANEKLFF. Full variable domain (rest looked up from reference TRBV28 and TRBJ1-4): DVKVTQSSRYLVKRTGEKVFLECVQDMDHENMFWYRQDPGLGLRLIYFSYDVKMKEKGDIPEGYSVSREKKERFSLILESASTNQTSMYLCASSIPAGAANEKLFFGSGTQLSVL.

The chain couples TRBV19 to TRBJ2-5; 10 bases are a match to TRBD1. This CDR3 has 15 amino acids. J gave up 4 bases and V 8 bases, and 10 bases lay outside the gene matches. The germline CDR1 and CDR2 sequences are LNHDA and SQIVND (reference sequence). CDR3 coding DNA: TGTGCCAGTGGAACTCGACAGGGGGCCACAGAGACCCAGTACTTC. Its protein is CASGTRQGATETQYF.

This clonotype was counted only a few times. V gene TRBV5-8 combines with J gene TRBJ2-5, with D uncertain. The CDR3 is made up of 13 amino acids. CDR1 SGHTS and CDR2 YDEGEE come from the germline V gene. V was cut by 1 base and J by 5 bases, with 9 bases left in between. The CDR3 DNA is TGTGCCAGCAGCTTGACTAATATGGAGACCCAGTACTTC. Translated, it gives CASSLTNMETQYF.

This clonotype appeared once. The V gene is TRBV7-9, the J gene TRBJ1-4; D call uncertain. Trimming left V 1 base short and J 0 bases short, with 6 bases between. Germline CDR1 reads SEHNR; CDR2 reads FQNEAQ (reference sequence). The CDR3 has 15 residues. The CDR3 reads CASSLGTATNEKLFF. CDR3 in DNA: TGTGCCAGCAGCTTAGGCACTGCAACTAATGAAAAACTGTTTTTT.